What follows describes a single T cell receptor beta chain. This sample is drawn from a study of blood T cell repertoires in COVID-19. Study at large: COVID-19 samples collected from the United States, Italy and Spain covered acute and convalescent phases. Sample material is recorded as cDNA or gDNA derived from T cells, B-cell-depleted T cells, or PBMCs.

Trimming pared 0 bases from V and 10 bases from J, leaving 7 bases between. Germline loops: CDR1 SGHAT, CDR2 FQNNGV. CDR3 length equals 12 residues. Per the study methods: Amplification with reference gene primers provided the estimates of nucleated cell counts. The data were produced by immunoSEQ multiplex PCR, yet TCRdb's version contains in-frame clones alone and is incomplete. Clone size and the V and J calls come from that table; the DNA yielded D and trimming. The sample contains about 160,000 clones, around four fifths of which appear only once. This clonotype was obtained from a woman aged 80 or older with acute or convalescent COVID-19. This chain uses TRBV11-2 with TRBJ2-1; D gene unclear. The sample comprised peripheral blood. DNA of the CDR3: TGTGCCAGCAGCTTAGAAGCCCAAGAGCAGTTCTTC. The encoded protein is CASSLEAQEQFF. Complete variable domain (other parts from reference TRBV11-2 and TRBJ2-1): EAGVAQSPRYKIIEKRQSVAFWCNPISGHATLYWYQQILGQGPKLLIQFQNNGVVDDSQLPKDRFSAERLKGVDSTLKIQPAKLEDSAVYLCASSLEAQEQFFGPGTRLTVL.